The 9 T cell receptor beta chains presented below share a single source sample, sequenced in a study of blood T cell repertoires in COVID-19. Here immunoSEQ multiplex PCR was the method, and the copy in TCRdb shows in-frame clones only, minus some. The table records 160,000 or so clones, approximately 86% of them present only once. Source material: peripheral blood. Source of these receptors: a woman aged 55-69 years who had recovered from COVID-19.

This chain connects TRBV14 to TRBJ2-7; tentatively, D is TRBD1 (6 bases). CDR1 SGHDN and CDR2 FVKESK come from the germline V gene. V was trimmed by 0 bases and J by 0 bases, leaving 18 bases between them. There are 18 residues in the CDR3. CDR3 sequence: CASSQDRYEDSASYEQYF. The CDR3 DNA follows: TGTGCCAGCAGCCAAGATCGGTATGAGGACAGCGCCTCCTACGAGCAGTACTTC. The entire variable domain, with the rest obtained from reference TRBV14 and TRBJ2-7, is as follows: EAGVTQFPSHSVIEKGQTVTLRCDPISGHDNLYWYRRVMGKEIKFLLHFVKESKQDESGMPNNRFLAERTGGTYSTLKVQPAELEDSGVYFCASSQDRYEDSASYEQYFGPGTRLTVT.

This chain links TRBV4-3 with TRBJ2-5; the D gene is possibly TRBD1 (5 bases). Deletions cut 0 bases from V and 2 bases from J, with 10 bases between. The CDR3 has 15 residues. The germline V gene has CDR1 LGHNA and CDR2 YSLEER. CDR3 sequence: CASSQDWTSQETQYF. The CDR3 region has the DNA TGCGCCAGCAGCCAAGATTGGACAAGTCAAGAGACCCAGTACTTC.

V gene TRBV19 combines with J gene TRBJ2-2; 10 nucleotides agree with TRBD1. The CDR3 is 16 residues long. Germline assignment: CDR1 LNHDA and CDR2 SQIVND (reference sequence). The junction had 13 bases not matched to a gene; V was cut back by 9 bases and J by 6 bases. The CDR3 loop reads CASTTRDRGIPGELFF. The CDR3 DNA reads TGTGCCAGCACCACCCGGGACAGGGGTATTCCCGGGGAGCTGTTTTTT.

The V call is TRBV28, the J call TRBJ2-3; possibly TRBD2 for D (5 bases). V lost 7 bases to trimming and J lost 0 bases, with 11 bases between them. The CDR3 runs to 14 residues. Germline CDR1 is MDHEN and CDR2 is SYDVKM. In DNA form, the CDR3 reads TGTGCCAGCAAAGAGGGAACTAGCACAGATACGCAGTATTTT. Translated, it gives CASKEGTSTDTQYF.

The J gene is TRBJ2-3, the V gene TRBV7-3; 9 bases are a match to TRBD2. The germline V gene has CDR1 SGHTA and CDR2 FQGTGA. The V and J ends lost 3 bases and 5 bases, in that order; junction bases with no gene match: 6. The CDR3 has 15 amino acids. The CDR3 reads CASSLGLAPLDTQYF. In DNA, the CDR3 is TGTGCCAGCAGCTTGGGACTAGCCCCTCTAGATACGCAGTATTTT. Supplemented by reference TRBV7-3 and TRBJ2-3, the full variable domain reads GAGVSQTPSNKVTEKGKYVELRCDPISGHTALYWYRQSLGQGPEFLIYFQGTGAADDSGLPNDRFFAVRPEGSVSTLKIQRTERGDSAVYLCASSLGLAPLDTQYFGPGTRLTVL.

This clone was found a few times. CDR3 region: CASSQATGPLRGYTF. CDR3 DNA: TGCGCCAGCAGCCAGGCGACAGGGCCCCTTCGAGGCTACACCTTC. This sequence joins TRBV4-1 and TRBJ1-2, with TRBD1 identical over 7 bases. The junction had 12 bases not matched to a gene; V was cut back by 3 bases and J by 8 bases. Germline CDR1 reads MGHRA; CDR2 reads YSYEKL. CDR3 length: 15 residues.

The rearrangement uses TRBV5-5 and TRBJ2-5; 9 bases are shared with TRBD1. Germline V gene sequence: CDR1 SGHKS, CDR2 YYEKEE (reference sequence). V was clipped by 4 bases and J by 3 bases; unmatched bases: 7. This CDR3 has 15 residues. The DNA for the CDR3 is TGTGCCAGCAGCCCCGCCGGGACAGGGAAAGAGACCCAGTACTTC. This codes for CASSPAGTGKETQYF.

The gene calls are TRBV7-9 and TRBJ1-1; D is unresolved. The V end was cut by 3 bases, the J end by 5 bases, with 10 bases between. This CDR3 has 13 residues. CDR1 is SEHNR and CDR2 is FQNEAQ in the germline V gene (reference sequence). CDR3 loop: CASSFSGTTEAFF. The CDR3 nucleotides read TGTGCCAGCAGCTTCTCAGGTACGACTGAAGCTTTCTTT.

The rearrangement links TRBV21-1 to TRBJ1-2. TRBV21-1 is shown as a pseudogene. The CDR3 consists of 12 residues. CDR3 DNA sequence: TGTGCCACCCCCTCCCGAGGGTATGGCTACACCTTC. It yields the protein CATPSRGYGYTF.